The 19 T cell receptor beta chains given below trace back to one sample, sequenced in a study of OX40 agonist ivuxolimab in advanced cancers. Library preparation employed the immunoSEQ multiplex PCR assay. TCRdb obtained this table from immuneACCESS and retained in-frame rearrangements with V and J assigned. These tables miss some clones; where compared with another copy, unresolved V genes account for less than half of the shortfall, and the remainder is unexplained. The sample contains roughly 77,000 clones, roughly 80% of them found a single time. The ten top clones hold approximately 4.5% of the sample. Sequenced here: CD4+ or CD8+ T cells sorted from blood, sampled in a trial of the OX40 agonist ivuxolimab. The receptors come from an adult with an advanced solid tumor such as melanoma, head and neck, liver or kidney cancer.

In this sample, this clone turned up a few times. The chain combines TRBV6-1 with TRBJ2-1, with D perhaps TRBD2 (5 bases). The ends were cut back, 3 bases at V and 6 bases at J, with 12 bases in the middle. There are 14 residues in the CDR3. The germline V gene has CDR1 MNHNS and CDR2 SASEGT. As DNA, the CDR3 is TGTGCCAGCAGTGAGGCGGGCGGCGCCAATGAGCAGTTCTTC. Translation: CASSEAGGANEQFF.

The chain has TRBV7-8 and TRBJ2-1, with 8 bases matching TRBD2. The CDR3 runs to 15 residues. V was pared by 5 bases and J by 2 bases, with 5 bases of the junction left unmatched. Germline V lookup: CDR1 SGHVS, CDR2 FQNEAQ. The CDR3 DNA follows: TGTGCCAGCAGCCCCCGGGAGGGGGCCTACAATGAGCAGTTCTTC. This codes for CASSPREGAYNEQFF.

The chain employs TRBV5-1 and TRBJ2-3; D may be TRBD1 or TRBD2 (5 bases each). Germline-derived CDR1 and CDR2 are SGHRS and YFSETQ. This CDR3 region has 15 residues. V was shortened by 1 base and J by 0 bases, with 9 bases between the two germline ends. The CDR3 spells CASSLTGPSTDTQYF. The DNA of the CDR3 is TGCGCCAGCAGCTTGACGGGACCGAGCACAGATACGCAGTATTTT.

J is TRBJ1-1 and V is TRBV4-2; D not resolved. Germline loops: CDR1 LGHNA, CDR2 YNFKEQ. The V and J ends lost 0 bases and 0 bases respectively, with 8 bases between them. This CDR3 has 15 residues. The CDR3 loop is CASSQDDGVNTEAFF. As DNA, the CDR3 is TGTGCCAGCAGCCAAGATGACGGGGTGAACACTGAAGCTTTCTTT.

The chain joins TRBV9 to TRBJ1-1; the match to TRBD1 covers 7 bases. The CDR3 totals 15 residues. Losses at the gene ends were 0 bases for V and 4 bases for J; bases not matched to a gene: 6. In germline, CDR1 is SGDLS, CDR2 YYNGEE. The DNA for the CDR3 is TGTGCCAGCAGCGTAGATGCCTCAGGGGGCACTGAAGCTTTCTTT. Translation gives CASSVDASGGTEAFF.

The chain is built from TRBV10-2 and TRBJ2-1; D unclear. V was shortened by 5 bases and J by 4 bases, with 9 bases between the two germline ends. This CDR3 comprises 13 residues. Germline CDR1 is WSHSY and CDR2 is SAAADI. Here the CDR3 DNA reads TGCGCCAGCAGTATGGCATCGTACAATGAGCAGTTCTTC. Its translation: CASSMASYNEQFF.

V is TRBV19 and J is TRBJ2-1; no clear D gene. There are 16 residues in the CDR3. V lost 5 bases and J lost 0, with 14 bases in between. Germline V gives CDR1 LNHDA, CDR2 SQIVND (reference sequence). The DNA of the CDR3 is TGTGCCAGTAGTGCCCTCGGCCCCCGCTCCTACAATGAGCAGTTCTTC. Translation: CASSALGPRSYNEQFF.

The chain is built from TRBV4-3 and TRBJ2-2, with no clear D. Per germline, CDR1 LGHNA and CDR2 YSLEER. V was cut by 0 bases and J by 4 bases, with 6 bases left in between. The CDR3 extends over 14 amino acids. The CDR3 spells CASSQEVVTGELFF. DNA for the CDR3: TGCGCCAGCAGCCAAGAGGTTGTCACCGGGGAGCTGTTTTTT.

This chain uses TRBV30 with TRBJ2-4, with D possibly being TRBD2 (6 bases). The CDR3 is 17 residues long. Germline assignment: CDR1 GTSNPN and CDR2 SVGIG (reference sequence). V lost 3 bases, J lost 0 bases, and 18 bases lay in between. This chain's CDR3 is CAWRAGSTTLAKNIQYF. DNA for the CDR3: TGTGCCTGGAGAGCCGGGAGCACTACTTTAGCCAAAAACATTCAGTACTTC.

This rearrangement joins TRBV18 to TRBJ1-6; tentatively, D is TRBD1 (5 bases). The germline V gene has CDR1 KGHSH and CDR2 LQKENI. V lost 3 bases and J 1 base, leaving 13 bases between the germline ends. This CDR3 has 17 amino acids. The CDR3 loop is CASSPAGTPSYNSPLHF. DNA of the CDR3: TGTGCCAGCTCACCCGCCGGGACCCCGTCCTATAATTCACCCCTCCACTTT. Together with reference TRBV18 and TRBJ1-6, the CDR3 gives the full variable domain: NAGVMQNPRHLVRRRGQEARLRCSPMKGHSHVYWYRQLPEEGLKFMVYLQKENIIDESGMPKERFSAEFPKEGPSILRIQQVVRGDSAAYFCASSPAGTPSYNSPLHFGNGTRLTVT.

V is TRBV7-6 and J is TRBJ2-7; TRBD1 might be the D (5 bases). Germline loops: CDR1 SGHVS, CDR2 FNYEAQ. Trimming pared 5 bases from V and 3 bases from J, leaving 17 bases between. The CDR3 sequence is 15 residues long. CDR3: CASSPRGEGHYEQYF. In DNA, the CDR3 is TGTGCCAGCAGCCCAAGGGGCGAAGGGCACTACGAGCAGTACTTC.

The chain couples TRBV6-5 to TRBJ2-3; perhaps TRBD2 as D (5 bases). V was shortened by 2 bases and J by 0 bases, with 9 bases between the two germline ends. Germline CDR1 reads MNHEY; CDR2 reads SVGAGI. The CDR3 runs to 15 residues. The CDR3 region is CASSYDYPSTDTQYF. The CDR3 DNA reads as TGTGCCAGCAGTTACGACTACCCTAGCACAGATACGCAGTATTTT.

Here the CDR3 reads CATPGQGRTGGEQYF. CDR3 sequence (DNA): TGTGCCACCCCGGGACAGGGTAGAACAGGGGGCGAGCAGTACTTC. The chain employs TRBV2 and TRBJ2-7; 9 bases line up with TRBD1. Germline V lookup: CDR1 SNHLY, CDR2 FYNNEI. With V trimmed by 10 bases and J by 6 bases, 16 bases remained unmatched. The CDR3 is 15 amino acids. Variable domain in full (rest from reference TRBV2 and TRBJ2-7): EPEVTQTPSHQVTQMGQEVILRCVPISNHLYFYWYRQILGQKVEFLVSFYNNEISEKSEIFDDQFSVERPDGSNFTLKIRSTKLEDSAMYFCATPGQGRTGGEQYFGPGTRLTVT.

In nucleotides, the CDR3 is TGTGCCTGGGAAACGGGACAGGGCTATGGCTACACCTTC. Amino acids: CAWETGQGYGYTF. This chain joins TRBV30 and TRBJ1-2; 9 bases line up with TRBD1. The trim removed 5 bases at V and 4 bases at J, leaving 5 bases unmatched. CDR1 is GTSNPN, CDR2 SVGIG, per germline (reference sequence). This CDR3 region has 13 residues.

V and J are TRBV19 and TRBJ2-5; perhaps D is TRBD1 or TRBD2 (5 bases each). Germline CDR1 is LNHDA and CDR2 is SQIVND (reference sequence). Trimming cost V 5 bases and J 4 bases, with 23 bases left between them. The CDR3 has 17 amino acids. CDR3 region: CASSAGSISGLAETQYF. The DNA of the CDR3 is TGTGCCAGTAGTGCTGGGAGTATTTCAGGGCTCGCAGAGACCCAGTACTTC.

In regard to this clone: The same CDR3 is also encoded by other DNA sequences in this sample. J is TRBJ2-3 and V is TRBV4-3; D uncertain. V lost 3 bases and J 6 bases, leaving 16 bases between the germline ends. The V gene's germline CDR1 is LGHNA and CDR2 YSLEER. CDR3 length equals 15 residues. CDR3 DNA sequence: TGCGCCAGCAGCCAGGAAGGCGTCCGCCAGGATACGCAGTATTTT. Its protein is CASSQEGVRQDTQYF.

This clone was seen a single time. CDR3 DNA sequence: TGTGCCAGCAGTGATCTAGCCAAAAACATTCAGTACTTC. Its protein product is CASSDLAKNIQYF. The rearrangement joins TRBV2 to TRBJ2-4; D gene uncertain. V lost 3 bases and J 0 bases, leaving 3 bases between the germline ends. Germline values: CDR1 SNHLY, CDR2 FYNNEI. This CDR3 spans 13 amino acids.

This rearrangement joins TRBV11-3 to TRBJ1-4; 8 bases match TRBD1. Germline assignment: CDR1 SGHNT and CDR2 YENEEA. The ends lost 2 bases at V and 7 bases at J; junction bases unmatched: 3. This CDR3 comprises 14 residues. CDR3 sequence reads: CASSLTGTGEKLFF. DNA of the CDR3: TGTGCCAGCAGCTTAACCGGGACAGGTGAAAAACTGTTTTTT.

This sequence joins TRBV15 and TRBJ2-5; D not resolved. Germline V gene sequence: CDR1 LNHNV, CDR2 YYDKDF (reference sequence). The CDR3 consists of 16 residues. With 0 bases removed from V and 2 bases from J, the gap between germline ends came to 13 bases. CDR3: CATSRDRSQQQETQYF. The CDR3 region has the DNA TGTGCCACCAGCAGAGATCGGTCTCAACAGCAAGAGACCCAGTACTTC.